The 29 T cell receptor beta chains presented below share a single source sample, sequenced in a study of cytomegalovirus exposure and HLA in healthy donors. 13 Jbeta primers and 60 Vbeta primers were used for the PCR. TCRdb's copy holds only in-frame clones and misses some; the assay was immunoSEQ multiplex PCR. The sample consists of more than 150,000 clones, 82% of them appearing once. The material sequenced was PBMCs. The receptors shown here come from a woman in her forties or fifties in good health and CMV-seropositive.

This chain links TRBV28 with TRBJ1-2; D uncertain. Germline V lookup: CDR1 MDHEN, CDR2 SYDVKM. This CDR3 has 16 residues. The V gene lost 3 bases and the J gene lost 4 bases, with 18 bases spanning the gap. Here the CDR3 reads CASSFQDDLSSYGYTF. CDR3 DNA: TGTGCCAGCAGTTTCCAGGATGACCTCAGCTCCTATGGCTACACCTTC.

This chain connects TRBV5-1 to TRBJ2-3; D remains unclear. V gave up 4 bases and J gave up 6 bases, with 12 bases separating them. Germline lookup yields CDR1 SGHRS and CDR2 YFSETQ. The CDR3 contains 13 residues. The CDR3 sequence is CASSAYFADTQYF. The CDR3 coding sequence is TGCGCCAGCAGCGCCTACTTCGCGGATACGCAGTATTTT.

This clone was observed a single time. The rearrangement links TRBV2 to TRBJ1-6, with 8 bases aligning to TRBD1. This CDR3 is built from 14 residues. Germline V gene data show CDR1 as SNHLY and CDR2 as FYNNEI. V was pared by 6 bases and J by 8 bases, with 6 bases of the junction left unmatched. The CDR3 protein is CASRETGVDSPLHF. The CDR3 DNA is TGTGCCAGCAGGGAGACAGGGGTGGATTCACCCCTCCACTTT.

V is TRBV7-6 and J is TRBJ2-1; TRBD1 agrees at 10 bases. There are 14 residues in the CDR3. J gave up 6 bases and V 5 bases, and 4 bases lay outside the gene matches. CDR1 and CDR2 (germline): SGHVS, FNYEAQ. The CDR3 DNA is TGTGCCAGCAGCCCCGGGACAGGGGTCAATGAGCAGTTCTTC. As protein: CASSPGTGVNEQFF.

The DNA for the CDR3 is TGTGCCAGCAGCTTAGCCTCAGGGGTTAGTCAGCCCCAGCATTTT. Translation gives CASSLASGVSQPQHF. The chain links TRBV7-2 to TRBJ1-5; D may be TRBD1 (6 bases). The CDR3 totals 15 residues. Trimming pared 0 bases from V and 6 bases from J, leaving 12 bases between. From germline, CDR1 is SGHTA and CDR2 FQGNSA.

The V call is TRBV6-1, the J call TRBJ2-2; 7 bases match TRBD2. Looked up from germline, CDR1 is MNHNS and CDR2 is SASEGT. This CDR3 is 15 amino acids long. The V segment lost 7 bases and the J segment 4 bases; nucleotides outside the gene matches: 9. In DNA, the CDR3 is TGTGCCAGCATTCCAGGGAGGGCCAGCACCGGGGAGCTGTTTTTT. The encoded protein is CASIPGRASTGELFF.

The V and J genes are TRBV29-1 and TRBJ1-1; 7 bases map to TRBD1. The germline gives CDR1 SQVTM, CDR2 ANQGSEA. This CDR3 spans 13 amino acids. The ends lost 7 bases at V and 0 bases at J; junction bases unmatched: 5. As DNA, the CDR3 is TGCAGCGCTAACAGGGGAATGAACACTGAAGCTTTCTTT. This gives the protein CSANRGMNTEAFF.

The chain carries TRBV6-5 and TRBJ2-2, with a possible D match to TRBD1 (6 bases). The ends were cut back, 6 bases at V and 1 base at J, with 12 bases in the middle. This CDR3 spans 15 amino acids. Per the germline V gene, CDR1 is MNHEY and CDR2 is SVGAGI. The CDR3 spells CASRGANRNTGELFF. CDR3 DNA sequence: TGTGCCAGCAGGGGGGCAAACCGGAACACCGGGGAGCTGTTTTTT.

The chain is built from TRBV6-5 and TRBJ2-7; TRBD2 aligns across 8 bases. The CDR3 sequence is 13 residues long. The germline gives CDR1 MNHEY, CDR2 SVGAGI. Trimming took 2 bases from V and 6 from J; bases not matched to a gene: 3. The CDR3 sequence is CASSYPGGLEQYF. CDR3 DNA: TGTGCCAGCAGTTACCCGGGAGGGCTCGAGCAGTACTTC.

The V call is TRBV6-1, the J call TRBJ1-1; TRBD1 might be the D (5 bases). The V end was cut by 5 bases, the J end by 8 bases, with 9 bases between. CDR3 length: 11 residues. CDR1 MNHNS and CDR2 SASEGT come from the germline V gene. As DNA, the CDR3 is TGTGCCAGCAGTTATGGGGGGGAAGCTTTCTTT. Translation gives CASSYGGEAFF.

CDR3 coding DNA: TGCAGCGTTGGGGGGGGGATGGAAGAGACCCAGTACTTC. Translated, it gives CSVGGGMEETQYF. The rearrangement links TRBV29-1 to TRBJ2-5, with 7 bases identical to TRBD2. Germline V lookup: CDR1 SQVTM, CDR2 ANQGSEA. The CDR3 has 13 residues. V shed 4 bases, J shed 3 bases, and the junction held 5 bases outside the gene matches.

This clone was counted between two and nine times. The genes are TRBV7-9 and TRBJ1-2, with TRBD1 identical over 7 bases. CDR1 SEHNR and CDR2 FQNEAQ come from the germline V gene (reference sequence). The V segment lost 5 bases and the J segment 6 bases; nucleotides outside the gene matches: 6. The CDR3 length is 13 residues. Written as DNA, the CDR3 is TGTGCCAGCAGCCGCGGGACAGACCATGGCTACACCTTC. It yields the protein CASSRGTDHGYTF.

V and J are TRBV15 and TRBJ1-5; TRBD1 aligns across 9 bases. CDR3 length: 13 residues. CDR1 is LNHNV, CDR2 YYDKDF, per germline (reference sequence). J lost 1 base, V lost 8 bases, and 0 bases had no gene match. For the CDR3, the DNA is TGTGCCACCGGGACAGGGAGCAATCAGCCCCAGCATTTT. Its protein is CATGTGSNQPQHF.

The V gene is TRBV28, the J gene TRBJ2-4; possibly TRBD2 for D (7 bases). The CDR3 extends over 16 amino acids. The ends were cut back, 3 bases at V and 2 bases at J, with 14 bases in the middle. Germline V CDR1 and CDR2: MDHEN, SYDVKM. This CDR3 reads CASSFRGAGSKNIQYF. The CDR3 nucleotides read TGTGCCAGCAGTTTTCGGGGGGCTGGATCCAAAAACATTCAGTACTTC.

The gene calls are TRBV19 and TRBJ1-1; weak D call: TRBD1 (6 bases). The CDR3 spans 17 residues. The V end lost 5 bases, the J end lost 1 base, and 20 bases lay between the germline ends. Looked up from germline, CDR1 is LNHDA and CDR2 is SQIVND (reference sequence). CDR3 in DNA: TGTGCCAGTAGTCACCTTCCGGGACAACATTCGAACACTGAAGCTTTCTTT. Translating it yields CASSHLPGQHSNTEAFF.

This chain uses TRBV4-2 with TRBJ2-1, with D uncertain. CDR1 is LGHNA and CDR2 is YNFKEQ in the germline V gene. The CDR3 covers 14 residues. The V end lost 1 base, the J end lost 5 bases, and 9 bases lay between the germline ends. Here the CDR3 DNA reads TGTGCCAGCAGCCAAGGTGACATACACAATGAGCAGTTCTTC. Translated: CASSQGDIHNEQFF.

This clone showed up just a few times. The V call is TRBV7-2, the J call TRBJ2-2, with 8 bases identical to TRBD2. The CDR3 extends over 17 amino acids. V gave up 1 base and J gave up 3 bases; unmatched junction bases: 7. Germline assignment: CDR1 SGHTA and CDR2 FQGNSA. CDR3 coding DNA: TGTGCCAGCAGCTTAGTCAGTCGGGGGGGCTACACCGGGGAGCTGTTTTTT. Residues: CASSLVSRGGYTGELFF. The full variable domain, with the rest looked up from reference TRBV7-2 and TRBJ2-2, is GAGVSQSPSNKVTEKGKDVELRCDPISGHTALYWYRQSLGQGLEFLIYFQGNSAPDKSGLPSDRFSAERTGGSVSTLTIQRTQQEDSAVYLCASSLVSRGGYTGELFFGEGSRLTVL.

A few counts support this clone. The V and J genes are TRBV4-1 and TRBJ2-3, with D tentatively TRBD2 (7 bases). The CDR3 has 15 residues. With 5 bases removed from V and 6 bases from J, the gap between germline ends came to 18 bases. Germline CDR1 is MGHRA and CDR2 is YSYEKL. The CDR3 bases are TGCGCCAGCAGCTCGCAAGGGGGGGCCGGGGATACGCAGTATTTT. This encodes CASSSQGGAGDTQYF.

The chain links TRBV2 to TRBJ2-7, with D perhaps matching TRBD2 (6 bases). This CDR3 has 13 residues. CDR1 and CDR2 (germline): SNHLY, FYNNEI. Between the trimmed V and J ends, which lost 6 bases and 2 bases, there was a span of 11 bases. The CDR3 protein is CASSAGLTYEQYF. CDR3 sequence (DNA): TGTGCCAGCAGCGCGGGACTGACCTACGAGCAGTACTTC.

The CDR3: CAIWASSYNEQFF. The CDR3 DNA reads TGTGCCATCTGGGCAAGCTCCTACAATGAGCAGTTCTTC. The rearrangement uses TRBV10-3 and TRBJ2-1; no clear D gene. V lost 8 bases to trimming and J lost 0 bases, with 8 bases between them. The CDR3 runs to 13 residues. From germline, CDR1 is ENHRY and CDR2 SYGVKD.

The CDR3 nucleotides read TGTGCCAGCAGCTTCGGACAGGGTTACGAGCAGTACTTC. This sequence encodes CASSFGQGYEQYF. This rearrangement joins TRBV11-2 to TRBJ2-5; 8 bases fit TRBD1. The end of the DNA is better explained by TRBJ2-7, so the J call may be wrong. Germline V gene sequence: CDR1 SGHAT, CDR2 FQNNGV. CDR3 length equals 13 residues.

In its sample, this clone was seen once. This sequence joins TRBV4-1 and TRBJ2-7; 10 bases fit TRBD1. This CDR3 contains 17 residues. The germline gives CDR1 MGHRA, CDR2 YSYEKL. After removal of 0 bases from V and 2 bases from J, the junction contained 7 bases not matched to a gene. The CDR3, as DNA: TGCGCCAGCAGCCAAGATCTTGGTGGGACAGGGGCCTACGAGCAGTACTTC. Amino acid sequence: CASSQDLGGTGAYEQYF.

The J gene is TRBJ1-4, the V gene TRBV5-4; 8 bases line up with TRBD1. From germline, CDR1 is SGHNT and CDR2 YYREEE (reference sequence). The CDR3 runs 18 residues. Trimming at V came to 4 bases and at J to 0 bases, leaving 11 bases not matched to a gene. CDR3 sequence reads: CASSRTTGAGATNEKLFF. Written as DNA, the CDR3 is TGTGCCAGCAGCCGAACGACAGGGGCGGGAGCAACTAATGAAAAACTGTTTTTT.

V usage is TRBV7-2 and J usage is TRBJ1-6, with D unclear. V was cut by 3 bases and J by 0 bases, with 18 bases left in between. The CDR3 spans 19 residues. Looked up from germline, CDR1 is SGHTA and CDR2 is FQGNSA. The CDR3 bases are TGTGCCAGCAGCTTTTCAGCCCAGGCCTATAGCTCCTATAATTCACCCCTCCACTTT. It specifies CASSFSAQAYSSYNSPLHF.

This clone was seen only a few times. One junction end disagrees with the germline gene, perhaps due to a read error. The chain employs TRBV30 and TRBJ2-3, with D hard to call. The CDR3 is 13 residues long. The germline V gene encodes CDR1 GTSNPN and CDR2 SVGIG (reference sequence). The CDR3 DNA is TGTGCCCGGAGTGTGACTGGCACAGATACGCAGTATTTT. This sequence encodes CARSVTGTDTQYF. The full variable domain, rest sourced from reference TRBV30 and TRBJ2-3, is SQTIHQWPATLVQPVGSPLSLECTVEGTSNPNLYWYRQAAGRGLQLLFYSVGIGQISSEVPQNLSASRPQDRQFILSSKKLLLSDSGFYLCARSVTGTDTQYFGPGTRLTVL.

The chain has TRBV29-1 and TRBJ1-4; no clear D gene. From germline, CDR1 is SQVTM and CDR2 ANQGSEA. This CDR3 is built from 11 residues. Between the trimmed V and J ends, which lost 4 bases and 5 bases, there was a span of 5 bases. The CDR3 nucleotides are TGCAGCGTTGGGGAGAATGAAAAACTGTTTTTT. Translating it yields CSVGENEKLFF.

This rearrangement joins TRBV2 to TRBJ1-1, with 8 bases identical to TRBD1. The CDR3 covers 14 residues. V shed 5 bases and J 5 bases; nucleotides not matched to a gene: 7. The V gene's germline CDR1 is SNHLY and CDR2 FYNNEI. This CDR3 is CASSRQGRRTEAFF. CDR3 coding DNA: TGTGCCAGCAGTCGACAGGGGAGGAGGACTGAAGCTTTCTTT.

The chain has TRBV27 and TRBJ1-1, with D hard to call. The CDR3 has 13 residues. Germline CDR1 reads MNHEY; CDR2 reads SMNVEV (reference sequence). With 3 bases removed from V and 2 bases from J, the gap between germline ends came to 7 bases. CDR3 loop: CASSFSGNTEAFF. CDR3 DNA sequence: TGTGCCAGCAGTTTTTCCGGTAACACTGAAGCTTTCTTT.

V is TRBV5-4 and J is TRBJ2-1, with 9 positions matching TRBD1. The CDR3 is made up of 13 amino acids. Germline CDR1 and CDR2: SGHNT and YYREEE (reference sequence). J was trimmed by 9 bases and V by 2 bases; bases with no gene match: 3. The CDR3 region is CASSLRGQGEQFF. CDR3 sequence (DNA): TGTGCCAGCAGCTTAAGGGGACAGGGTGAGCAGTTCTTC.